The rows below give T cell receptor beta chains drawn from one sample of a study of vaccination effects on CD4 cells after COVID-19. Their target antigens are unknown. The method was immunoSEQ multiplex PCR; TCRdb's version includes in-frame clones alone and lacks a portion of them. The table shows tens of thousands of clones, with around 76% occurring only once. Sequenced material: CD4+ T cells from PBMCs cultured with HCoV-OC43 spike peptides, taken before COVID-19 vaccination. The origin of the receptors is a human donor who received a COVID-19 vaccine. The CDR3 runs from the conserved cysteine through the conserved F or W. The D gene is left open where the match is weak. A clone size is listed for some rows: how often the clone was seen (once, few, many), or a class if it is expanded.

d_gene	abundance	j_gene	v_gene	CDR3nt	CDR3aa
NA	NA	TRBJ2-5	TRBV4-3	TGCGCCAGCAGCCAAGTCGGGGGCCTCCAAGAGACCCAGTACTTC	CASSQVGGLQETQYF
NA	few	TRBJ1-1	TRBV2	TGTGCCAGCAGTGACCCAGGGGTACTTTCTGAAGCTTTCTTT	CASSDPGVLSEAFF
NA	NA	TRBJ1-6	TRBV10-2	TGCGCCACCCAAGAGGACAGTTATTCACCCCTCCACTTT	CATQEDSYSPLHF
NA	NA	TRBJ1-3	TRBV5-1	TGCGCCAGCAGTCCGGACAGCTCTGGAAACACCATATATTTT	CASSPDSSGNTIYF
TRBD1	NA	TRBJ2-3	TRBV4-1	TGCGCCAGCAGCCAAAATGGAGCTCGGACAGGGCATGTTAGCACAGATACGCAGTATTTT	CASSQNGARTGHVSTDTQYF
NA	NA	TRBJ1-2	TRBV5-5	TGTGCCAGCAGCTTGGCTACAGGTCCATGGTATGGCTACACCTTC	CASSLATGPWYGYTF
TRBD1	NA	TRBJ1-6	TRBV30	TGTGCCTGGAGCCGGACAGGGGGGAATTCACCCCTCCACTTT	CAWSRTGGNSPLHF
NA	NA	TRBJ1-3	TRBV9	TGTGCCAGCAGCGTAGATTCGGGTTCTGGAAACACCATATATTTT	CASSVDSGSGNTIYF
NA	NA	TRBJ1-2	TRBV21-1	TGTGCCAGCAGCAAGCCAGTAAGACAGGACAATAACTATGGCTACACCTTC	CASSKPVRQDNNYGYTF
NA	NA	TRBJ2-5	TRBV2	TGTGCCAGCAGTGACGCTCTGGGCGCAGAGACCCAGTACTTC	CASSDALGAETQYF
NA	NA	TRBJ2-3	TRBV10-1	TGCGCCAGCACCGCCGCCCGGGGAGATACGCAGTATTTT	CASTAARGDTQYF
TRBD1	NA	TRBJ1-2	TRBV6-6	TGTGCCAGCAATCCGACAGGGGGCTGGTCCCCCTATGGCTACACCTTC	CASNPTGGWSPYGYTF
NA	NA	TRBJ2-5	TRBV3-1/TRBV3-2	TGTGCCAGCAGCAGCGCGGGGACGGGGCAAGAGACCCAGTACTTC	CASSSAGTGQETQYF
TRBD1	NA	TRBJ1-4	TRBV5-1	TGCGCCAGCAGCTTCTCGGGACAGAGTAATGAAAAACTGTTTTTT	CASSFSGQSNEKLFF
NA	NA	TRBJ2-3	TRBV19	TGTGCCAGTAGAGGTTTCACAACTACTAGCACAGATACGCAGTATTTT	CASRGFTTTSTDTQYF
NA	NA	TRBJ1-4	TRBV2	TGTGCCAGCAGAACGAGAGGGGCAGCAACTAATGAAAAACTGTTTTTT	CASRTRGAATNEKLFF
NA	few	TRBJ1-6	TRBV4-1	TGCGCCAGCAGCCAACTTGGACCAGATCGGTCCTATAATTCACCCCTCCACTTT	CASSQLGPDRSYNSPLHF
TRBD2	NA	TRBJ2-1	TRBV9	TGTGCCAGCAGCAAAAGACTAGCGGGGGACAATGAGCAGTTCTTC	CASSKRLAGDNEQFF
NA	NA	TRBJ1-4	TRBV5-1	TGCGCCAGCAGCTCTGGACCGGGGACTAATGAAAAACTGTTTTTT	CASSSGPGTNEKLFF
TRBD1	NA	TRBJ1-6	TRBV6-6	TGTGCCAGCAGGGAGGGACAGGGGGTTGCACCCCTCCACTTT	CASREGQGVAPLHF
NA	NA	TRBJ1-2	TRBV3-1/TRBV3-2	TGTGCCAGCAGCCAAGATCCGGACAGCCTAGGCTACACCTTC	CASSQDPDSLGYTF
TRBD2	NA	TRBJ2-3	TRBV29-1	TGCAGCGTAGATAGCGGGGGGCGCACAGATACGCAGTATTTT	CSVDSGGRTDTQYF
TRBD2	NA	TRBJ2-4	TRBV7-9	TGTGCCAGCAGCTTAGGTGGCGGGGGACTAGCCAAAAACATTCAGTACTTC	CASSLGGGGLAKNIQYF
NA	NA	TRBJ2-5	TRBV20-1	TGCAGTGCTAGTCTATCAGTCCAAGAGACCCAGTACTTC	CSASLSVQETQYF
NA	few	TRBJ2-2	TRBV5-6	TGTGCCAGCAGCTTGGACTCAGTCGGGAGCACCGGGGAGCTGTTTTTT	CASSLDSVGSTGELFF
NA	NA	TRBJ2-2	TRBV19	TGTGCCAGTAGTAGCCCTCCCGACGCGAGTTGGGCCGGGGAGCTGTTTTTT	CASSSPPDASWAGELFF
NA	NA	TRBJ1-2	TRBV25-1	TGTGCCAGCAGCAAACACGACAGGTCCTATGGCTACACCTTC	CASSKHDRSYGYTF
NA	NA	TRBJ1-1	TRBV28	TGTGCCGCCCGGGGGCCGAACACTGAAGCTTTCTTT	CAARGPNTEAFF
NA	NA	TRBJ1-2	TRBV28	TGTGCCAGCAGTTCAGACTCCTATGGCTACACCTTC	CASSSDSYGYTF
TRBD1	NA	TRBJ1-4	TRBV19	TGTGCCAGTAGTACGGACAGGGGATATGAAAAACTGTTTTTT	CASSTDRGYEKLFF
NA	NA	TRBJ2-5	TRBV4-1	TGCGCCAGCAGCCAAGACGGACAGCGGCAGACCCAGTACTTC	CASSQDGQRQTQYF
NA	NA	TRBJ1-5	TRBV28	TGTGCCAGCAGTTTATTGCAAGGGGGCAATCAGCCCCAGCATTTT	CASSLLQGGNQPQHF
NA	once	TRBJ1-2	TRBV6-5	TGTGCCAGCAGTTTCACGACCTACCGGGGCTACACCTTC	CASSFTTYRGYTF
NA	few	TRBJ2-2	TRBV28	TGTGCCAGCAGTAGTCCAGGTTGGACCGGGGAGCTGTTTTTT	CASSSPGWTGELFF
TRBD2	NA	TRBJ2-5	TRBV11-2	TGTGCCAGCACCCCGAGGGCGGGGGGGCAAGAGACCCAGTACTTC	CASTPRAGGQETQYF
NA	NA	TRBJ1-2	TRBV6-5	TGTGCCAGCAGTTACTCGAATATTGGAGGCTACACCTTC	CASSYSNIGGYTF
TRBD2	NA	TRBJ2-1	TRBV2	TGTGCCAGCAGTGGACTAGCGGGGTCTTCCTACAATGAGCAGTTCTTC	CASSGLAGSSYNEQFF
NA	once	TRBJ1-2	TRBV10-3	TGTGCCATCAGATCACAGGTTGGGGCGGGCTACACCTTC	CAIRSQVGAGYTF
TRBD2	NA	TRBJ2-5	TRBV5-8	TGTGCCAGCAGCTTGTCTAGCGGGGGGGCGATAACGGAGACCCAGTACTTC	CASSLSSGGAITETQYF
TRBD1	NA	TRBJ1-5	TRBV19	TGTGCCAGTCGACAGGGGTTAAATCAGCCCCAGCATTTT	CASRQGLNQPQHF
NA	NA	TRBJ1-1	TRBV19	TGTGCCAGTAGTGTATACAGGCCCTGGGACACTGAAGCTTTCTTT	CASSVYRPWDTEAFF
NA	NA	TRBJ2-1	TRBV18	TGTGCCAGCTCACCGTCGGGGTTCTCCTACAATGAGCAGTTCTTC	CASSPSGFSYNEQFF
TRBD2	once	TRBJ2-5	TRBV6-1	TGTGCCAGCAGTGAAGCCCCTAGCGGGGGGCAAGAGACCCAGTACTTC	CASSEAPSGGQETQYF
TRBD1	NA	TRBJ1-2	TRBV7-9	TGTGCCAGCAGCAAAACGGGACAGAGCTATGGCTACACCTTC	CASSKTGQSYGYTF
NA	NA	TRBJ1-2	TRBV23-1	TGCGCCAGCTTGGACTGGAGGCGTGGCTACACCTTC	CASLDWRRGYTF
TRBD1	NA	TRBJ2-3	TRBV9	TGTGCCAGCAGCGTAGACAGGGGGGCCTCAGATACGCAGTATTTT	CASSVDRGASDTQYF
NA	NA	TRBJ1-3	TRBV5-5	TGTGCCAGCAGCTTGCCCGGGACTGGAAACACCATATATTTT	CASSLPGTGNTIYF
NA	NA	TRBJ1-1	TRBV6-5	TGTGCCAGCAGTAGACAGATTGATACTGAAGCTTTCTTT	CASSRQIDTEAFF
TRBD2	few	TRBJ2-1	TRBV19	TGTGCCACCGGGGGGACTGCCTCCTACAATGAGCAGTTCTTC	CATGGTASYNEQFF